This T cell receptor beta chain was obtained from a study of cytomegalovirus exposure and HLA in healthy donors. PCR used 60 Vbeta primers and 13 Jbeta primers. Only in-frame clones appear in the TCRdb table, and some are missing; sequencing was by immunoSEQ multiplex PCR. The sample shows 93,000 or so clones, 80% to 90% of them seen only once. The material sequenced was PBMCs. The origin of this receptor is a woman younger than 35 in good health and CMV-seropositive.

This CDR3 reads CASGADRGHETQYF. CDR3 coding DNA: TGTGCCAGCGGAGCCGACAGGGGGCACGAGACCCAGTACTTC. J is TRBJ2-5 and V is TRBV2; 10 nucleotides line up with TRBD1. Germline lookup yields CDR1 SNHLY and CDR2 FYNNEI. V was pared by 8 bases and J by 5 bases, with 8 bases of the junction left unmatched. CDR3 length: 14 residues.